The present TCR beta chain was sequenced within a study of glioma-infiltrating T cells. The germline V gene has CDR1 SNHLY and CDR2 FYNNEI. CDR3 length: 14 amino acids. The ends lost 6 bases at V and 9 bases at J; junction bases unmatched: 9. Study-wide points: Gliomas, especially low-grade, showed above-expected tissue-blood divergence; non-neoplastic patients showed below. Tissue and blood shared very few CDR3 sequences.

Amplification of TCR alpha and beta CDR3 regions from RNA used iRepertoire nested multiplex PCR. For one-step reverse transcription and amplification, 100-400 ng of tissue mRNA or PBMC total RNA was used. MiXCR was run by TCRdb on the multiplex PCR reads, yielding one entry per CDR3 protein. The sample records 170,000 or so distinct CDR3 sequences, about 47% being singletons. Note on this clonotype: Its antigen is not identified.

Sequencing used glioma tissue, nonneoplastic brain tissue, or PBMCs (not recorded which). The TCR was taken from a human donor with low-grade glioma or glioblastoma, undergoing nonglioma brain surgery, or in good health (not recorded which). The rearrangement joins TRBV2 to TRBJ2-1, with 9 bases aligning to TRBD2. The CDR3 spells CASRISGSLGEQFF. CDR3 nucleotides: TGTGCCAGCAGAATTAGCGGGAGCTTGGGTGAGCAGTTCTTC.